Only a few counts were recorded for the clone carrying this TCR beta chain. Antigen: not known. The sample is drawn from a study of T cells in Graves' hyperthyroidism and ophthalmopathy. The CDR3 is made up of 12 amino acids. V trimming: 5 bases; J trimming: 5 bases; junction bases outside the gene matches: 0. Germline V gene sequence: CDR1 DFQATT, CDR2 SNEGSKA (reference sequence). RNA transcripts yielded amplified TCR beta CDR3 regions. HTBI primers were the set used in a first-round RT-PCR of the TCR CDR3. TCRdb reprocessed the multiplex PCR reads via MiXCR and lists one record per CDR3 protein. The data show about 380,000 distinct CDR3 sequences, around 18% seen once. Lactation, pregnancy, other autoimmune disease or uncontrolled infection led to exclusion of patients. Findings and limits, study-wide: Model predictions of ophthalmopathy came a median roughly 6.4 months before onset.

This chain uses TRBV20-1 with TRBJ1-6, with 7 bases lining up with TRBD1. Sequencing was carried out using blood. The clonotype was recovered from a man younger than 30 with Graves' ophthalmopathy. For the CDR3, the DNA is TGCAGTGCTGGGACAGATAATTCACCCCTCCACTTT. This translates into CSAGTDNSPLHF.